This entry is about one T cell receptor (beta chain). The CDR3 is made up of 14 amino acids. V was pared by 6 bases and J by 3 bases, with 14 bases between. Germline V lookup: CDR1 MDHEN, CDR2 SYDVKM. Profiling relied on immunoSEQ multiplex PCR, and the TCRdb table lists in-frame clones only, not all of them. The table records some 140,000 clones, roughly four fifths of them present only once. This sample is part of a study of cytomegalovirus exposure and HLA in healthy donors. The TCR comes from a woman aged 30 to 39 in good health and CMV-seronegative. The V gene is TRBV28, the J gene TRBJ1-2; D may be TRBD1 (5 bases). Sample: PBMCs. Here the CDR3 reads CASSPVGAYYGYTF. The CDR3, as DNA: TGTGCCAGCAGCCCCGTAGGGGCTTACTATGGCTACACCTTC.